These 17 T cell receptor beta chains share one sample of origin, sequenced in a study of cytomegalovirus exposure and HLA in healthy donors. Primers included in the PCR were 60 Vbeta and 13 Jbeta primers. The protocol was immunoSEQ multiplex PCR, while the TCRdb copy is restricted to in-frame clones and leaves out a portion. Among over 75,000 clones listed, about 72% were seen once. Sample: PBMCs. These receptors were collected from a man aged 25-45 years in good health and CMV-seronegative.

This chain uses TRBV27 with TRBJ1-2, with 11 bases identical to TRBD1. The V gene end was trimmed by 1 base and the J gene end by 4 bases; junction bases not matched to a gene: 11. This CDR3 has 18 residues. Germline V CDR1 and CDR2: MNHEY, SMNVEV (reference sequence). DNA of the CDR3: TGTGCCAGCAGTTTATTAGGGACAGGGGGTATAGTGGGCTATGGCTACACCTTC. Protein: CASSLLGTGGIVGYGYTF.

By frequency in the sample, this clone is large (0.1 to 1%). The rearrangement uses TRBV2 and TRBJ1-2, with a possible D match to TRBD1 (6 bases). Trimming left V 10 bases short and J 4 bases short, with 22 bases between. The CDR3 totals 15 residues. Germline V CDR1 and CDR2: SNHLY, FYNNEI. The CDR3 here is CATITLRGASYGYTF. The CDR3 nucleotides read TGTGCCACCATAACCCTACGGGGGGCTAGCTATGGCTACACCTTC.

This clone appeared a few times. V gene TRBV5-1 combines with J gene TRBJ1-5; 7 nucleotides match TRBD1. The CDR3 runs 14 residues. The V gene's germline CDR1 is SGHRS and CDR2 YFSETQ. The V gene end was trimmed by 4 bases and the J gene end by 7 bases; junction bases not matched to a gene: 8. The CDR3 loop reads CASSPRTGGQPQHF. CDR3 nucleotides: TGCGCCAGCAGCCCGAGGACAGGCGGGCAGCCCCAGCATTTT.

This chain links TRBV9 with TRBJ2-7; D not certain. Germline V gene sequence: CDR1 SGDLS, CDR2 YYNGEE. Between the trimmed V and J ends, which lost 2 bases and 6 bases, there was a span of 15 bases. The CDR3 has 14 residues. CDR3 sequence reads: CASSVRLVVSEQYF. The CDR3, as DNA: TGTGCCAGCAGCGTGAGGCTAGTTGTCAGCGAGCAGTACTTC.

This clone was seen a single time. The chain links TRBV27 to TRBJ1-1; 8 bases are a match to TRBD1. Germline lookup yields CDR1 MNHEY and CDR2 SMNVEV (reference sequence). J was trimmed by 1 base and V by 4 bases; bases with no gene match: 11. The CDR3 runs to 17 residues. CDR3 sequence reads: CASSSSTAGTGNTEAFF. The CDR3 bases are TGTGCCAGCAGTTCATCTACAGCCGGGACAGGGAACACTGAAGCTTTCTTT.

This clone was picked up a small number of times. The DNA of the CDR3 is TGCGCCAGCAGCCCAAATCTAGCGGGGGGTTACAATGAGCAGTTCTTC. Translating it yields CASSPNLAGGYNEQFF. The chain is built from TRBV4-3 and TRBJ2-1; 11 bases are a match to TRBD2. V lost 4 bases, J lost 4 bases, and 6 bases stayed unmatched. The CDR3 extends over 16 amino acids. Per germline, CDR1 LGHNA and CDR2 YSLEER.

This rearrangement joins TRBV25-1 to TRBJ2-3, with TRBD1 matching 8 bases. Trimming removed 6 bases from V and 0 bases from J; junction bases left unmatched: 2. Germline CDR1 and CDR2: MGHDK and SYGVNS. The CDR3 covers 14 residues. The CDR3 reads CASRTGVSTDTQYF. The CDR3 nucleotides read TGTGCCAGCAGGACAGGGGTTAGCACAGATACGCAGTATTTT.

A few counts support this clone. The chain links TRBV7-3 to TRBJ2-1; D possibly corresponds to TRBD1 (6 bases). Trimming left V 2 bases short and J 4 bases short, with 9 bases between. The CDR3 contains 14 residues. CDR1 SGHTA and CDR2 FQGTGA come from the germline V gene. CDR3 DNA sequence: TGTGCCAGCAGCTTATCAGGGGAATACAATGAGCAGTTCTTC. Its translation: CASSLSGEYNEQFF.

The chain's CDR3 is CASSNQATNEKLFF. The CDR3 DNA reads as TGTGCCAGCAGCAATCAGGCAACTAATGAAAAACTGTTTTTT. The V and J genes are TRBV27 and TRBJ1-4, with D hard to call. V lost 6 bases, J lost 0 bases, and 8 bases lay in between. CDR1 and CDR2 (germline): MNHEY, SMNVEV (reference sequence). The CDR3 is made up of 14 amino acids. Looking up the rest from reference TRBV27 and TRBJ1-4 gives the full variable domain: EAQVTQNPRYLITVTGKKLTVTCSQNMNHEYMSWYRQDPGLGLRQIYYSMNVEVTDKGDVPEGYKVSRKEKRNFPLILESPSPNQTSLYFCASSNQATNEKLFFGSGTQLSVL.

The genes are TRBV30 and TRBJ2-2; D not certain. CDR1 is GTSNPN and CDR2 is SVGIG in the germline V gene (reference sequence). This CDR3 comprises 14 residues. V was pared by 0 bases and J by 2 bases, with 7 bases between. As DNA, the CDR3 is TGTGCCTGGAGTGTCAACAGAAACACCGGGGAGCTGTTTTTT. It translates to CAWSVNRNTGELFF.

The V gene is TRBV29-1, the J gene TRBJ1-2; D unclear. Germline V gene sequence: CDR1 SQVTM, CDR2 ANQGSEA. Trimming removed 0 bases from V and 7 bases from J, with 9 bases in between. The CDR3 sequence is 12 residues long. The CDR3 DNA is TGCAGCGTTGAAGAGGAGATATCTGGCTACACCTTC. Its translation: CSVEEEISGYTF.

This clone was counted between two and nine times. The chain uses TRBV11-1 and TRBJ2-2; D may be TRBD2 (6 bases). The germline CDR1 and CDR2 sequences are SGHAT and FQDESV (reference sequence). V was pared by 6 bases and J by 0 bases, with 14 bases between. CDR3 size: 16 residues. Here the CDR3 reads CASRDEGGTNTGELFF. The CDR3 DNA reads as TGTGCCAGCAGAGACGAAGGCGGGACGAACACCGGGGAGCTGTTTTTT.

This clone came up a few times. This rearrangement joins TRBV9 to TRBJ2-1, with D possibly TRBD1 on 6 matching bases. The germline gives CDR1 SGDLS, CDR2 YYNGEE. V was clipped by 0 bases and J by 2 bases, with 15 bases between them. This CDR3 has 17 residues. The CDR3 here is CASSVVGDTEAYNEQFF. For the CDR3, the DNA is TGTGCCAGCAGCGTAGTGGGGGACACTGAAGCCTACAATGAGCAGTTCTTC. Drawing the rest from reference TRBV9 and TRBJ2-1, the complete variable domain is DSGVTQTPKHLITATGQRVTLRCSPRSGDLSVYWYQQSLDQGLQFLIQYYNGEERAKGNILERFSAQQFPDLHSELNLSSLELGDSALYFCASSVVGDTEAYNEQFFGPGTRLTVL.

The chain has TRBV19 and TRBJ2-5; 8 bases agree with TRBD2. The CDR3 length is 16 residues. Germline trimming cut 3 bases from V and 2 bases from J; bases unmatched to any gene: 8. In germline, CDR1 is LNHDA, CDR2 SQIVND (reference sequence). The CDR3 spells CASSMSASGLQETQYF. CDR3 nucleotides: TGTGCCAGTAGTATGTCGGCTAGCGGGCTTCAAGAGACCCAGTACTTC.

The CDR3 loop reads CASSSSPGQGHHGYTF. In nucleotides, the CDR3 is TGTGCCAGCAGTTCCTCACCGGGACAGGGACATCATGGCTACACCTTC. This rearrangement joins TRBV27 to TRBJ1-2; TRBD1 matches at 9 bases. V dropped 4 bases and J dropped 6; count of bases not matched to a gene: 12. Germline CDR1 and CDR2: MNHEY and SMNVEV (reference sequence). The CDR3 is 16 amino acids.

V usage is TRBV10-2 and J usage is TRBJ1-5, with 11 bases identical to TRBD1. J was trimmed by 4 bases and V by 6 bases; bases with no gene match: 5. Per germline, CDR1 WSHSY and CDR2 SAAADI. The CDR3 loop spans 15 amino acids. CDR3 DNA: TGCGCCAGCAGCCGGGGACAGGGGGAAAATCAGCCCCAGCATTTT. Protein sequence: CASSRGQGENQPQHF.

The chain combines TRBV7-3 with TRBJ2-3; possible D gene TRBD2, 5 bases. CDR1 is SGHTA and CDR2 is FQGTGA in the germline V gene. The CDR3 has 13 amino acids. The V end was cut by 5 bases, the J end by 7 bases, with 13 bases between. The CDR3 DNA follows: TGTGCCAGCAGCCCCTCTGAGGGAAATACGCAGTATTTT. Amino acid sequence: CASSPSEGNTQYF.